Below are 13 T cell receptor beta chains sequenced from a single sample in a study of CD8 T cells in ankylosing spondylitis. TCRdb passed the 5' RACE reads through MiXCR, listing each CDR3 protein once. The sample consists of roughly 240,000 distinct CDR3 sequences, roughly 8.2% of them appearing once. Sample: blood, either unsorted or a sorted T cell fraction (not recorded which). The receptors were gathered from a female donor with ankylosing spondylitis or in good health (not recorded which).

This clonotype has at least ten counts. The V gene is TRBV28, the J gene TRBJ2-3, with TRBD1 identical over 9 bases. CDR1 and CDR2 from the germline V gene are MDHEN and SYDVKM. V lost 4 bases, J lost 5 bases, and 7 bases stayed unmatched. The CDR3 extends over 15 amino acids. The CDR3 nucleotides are TGTGCCAGCAGTTCTCCGGGACAGGGAGGAGATACGCAGTATTTT. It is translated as CASSSPGQGGDTQYF. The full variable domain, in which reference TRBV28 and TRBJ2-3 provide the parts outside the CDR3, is DVKVTQSSRYLVKRTGEKVFLECVQDMDHENMFWYRQDPGLGLRLIYFSYDVKMKEKGDIPEGYSVSREKKERFSLILESASTNQTSMYLCASSSPGQGGDTQYFGPGTRLTVL.

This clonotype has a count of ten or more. As DNA, the CDR3 is TGCAGTGTAGGGGACAGGAGTCAAGAGACCCAGTACTTC. This sequence encodes CSVGDRSQETQYF. V gene TRBV20-1 combines with J gene TRBJ2-5; 8 bases line up with TRBD1. J was trimmed by 2 bases and V by 7 bases; bases with no gene match: 6. The CDR3 is made up of 13 amino acids. CDR1 and CDR2 from the germline V gene are DFQATT and SNEGSKA (reference sequence).

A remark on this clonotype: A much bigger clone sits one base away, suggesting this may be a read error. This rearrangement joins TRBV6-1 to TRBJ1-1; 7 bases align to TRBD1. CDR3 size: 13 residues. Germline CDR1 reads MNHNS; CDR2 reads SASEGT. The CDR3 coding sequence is TGTGCCAGCGGCACCGGGACAGTTGCTGAAACTTTCTTT. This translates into CASGTGTVAETFF.

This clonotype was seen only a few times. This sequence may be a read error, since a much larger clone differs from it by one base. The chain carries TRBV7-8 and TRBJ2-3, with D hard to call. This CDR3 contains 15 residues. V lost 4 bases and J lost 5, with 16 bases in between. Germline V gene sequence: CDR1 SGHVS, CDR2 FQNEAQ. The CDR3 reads CASSSLGSYLDTQYF. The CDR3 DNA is TGTGCCAGCAGCTCCCTTGGCAGCTACCTAGATACGCAGTATTTT.

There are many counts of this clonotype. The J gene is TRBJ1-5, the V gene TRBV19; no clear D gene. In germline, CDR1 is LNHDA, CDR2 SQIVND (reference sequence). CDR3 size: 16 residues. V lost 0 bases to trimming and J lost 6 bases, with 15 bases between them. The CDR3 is CASSIDEPAPIQPQHF. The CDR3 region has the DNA TGTGCCAGTAGTATAGATGAGCCCGCGCCTATTCAGCCCCAGCATTTT.

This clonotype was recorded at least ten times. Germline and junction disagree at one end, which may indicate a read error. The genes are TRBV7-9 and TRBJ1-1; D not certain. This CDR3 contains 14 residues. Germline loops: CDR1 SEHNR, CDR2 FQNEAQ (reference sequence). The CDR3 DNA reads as TGCGCCAGCAGCTTGGGTGGACCGAACACTGAAGCTTTCTTT. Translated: CASSLGGPNTEAFF.

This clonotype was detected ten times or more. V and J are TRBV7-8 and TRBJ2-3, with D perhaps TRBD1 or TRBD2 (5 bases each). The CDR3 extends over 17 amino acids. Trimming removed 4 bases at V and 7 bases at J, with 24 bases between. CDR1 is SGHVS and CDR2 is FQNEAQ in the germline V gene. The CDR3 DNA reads TGTGCCAGCAGCTCCATCCGGGACCGCCCGAGTGGGTATACGCAGTATTTT. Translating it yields CASSSIRDRPSGYTQYF.

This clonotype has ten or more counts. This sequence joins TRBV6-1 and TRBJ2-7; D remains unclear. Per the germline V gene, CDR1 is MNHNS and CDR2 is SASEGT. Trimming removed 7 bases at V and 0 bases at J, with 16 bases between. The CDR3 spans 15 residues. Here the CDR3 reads CASKVEVTSSYEQYF. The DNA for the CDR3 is TGTGCCAGCAAAGTCGAAGTAACAAGCTCCTACGAGCAGTACTTC.

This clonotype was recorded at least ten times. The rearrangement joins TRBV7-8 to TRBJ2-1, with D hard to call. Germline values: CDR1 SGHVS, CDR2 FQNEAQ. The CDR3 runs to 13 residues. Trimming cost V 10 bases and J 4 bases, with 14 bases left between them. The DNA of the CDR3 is TGTGCCACCGCCCTCGGACCATACAATGAGCAGTTCTTC. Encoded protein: CATALGPYNEQFF.

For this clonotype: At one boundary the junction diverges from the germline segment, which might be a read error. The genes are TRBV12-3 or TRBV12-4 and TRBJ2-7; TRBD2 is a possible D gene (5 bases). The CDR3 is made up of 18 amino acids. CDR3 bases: TGTACCAGCAGTTTAGCGTCTGGACTTGTACTTGACTCCTACGAGCAGTACTTC. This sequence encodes CTSSLASGLVLDSYEQYF.

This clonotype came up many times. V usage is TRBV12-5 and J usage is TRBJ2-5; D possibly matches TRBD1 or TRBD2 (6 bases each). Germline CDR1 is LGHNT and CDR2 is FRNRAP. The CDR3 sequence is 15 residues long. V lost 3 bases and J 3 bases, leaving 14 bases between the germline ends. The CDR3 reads CASGFDEGGEETQYF. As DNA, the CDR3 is TGTGCTAGTGGTTTCGACGAGGGGGGCGAAGAGACCCAGTACTTC.

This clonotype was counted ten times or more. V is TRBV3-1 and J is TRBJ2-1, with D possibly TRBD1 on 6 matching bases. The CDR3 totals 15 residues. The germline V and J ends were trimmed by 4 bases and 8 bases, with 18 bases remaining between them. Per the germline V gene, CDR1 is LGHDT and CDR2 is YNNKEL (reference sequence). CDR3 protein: CASSPSLTGRDEQFF. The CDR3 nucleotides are TGTGCCAGCAGCCCTTCCTTGACAGGAAGGGATGAGCAGTTCTTC.

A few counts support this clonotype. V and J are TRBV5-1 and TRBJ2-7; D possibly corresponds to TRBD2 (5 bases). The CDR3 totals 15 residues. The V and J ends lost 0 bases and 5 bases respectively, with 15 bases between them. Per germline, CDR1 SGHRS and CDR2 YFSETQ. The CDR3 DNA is TGCGCCAGCAGCTTGGGACCGTCGGCCGGGGACGAGCAGTACTTC. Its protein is CASSLGPSAGDEQYF.